This T cell receptor beta chain was captured by sequencing in a study of T cells and Merkel cell carcinoma outcomes. Some clones are missing from TCRdb's copy, which holds only in-frame ones; the method was immunoSEQ multiplex PCR. Among 5,000 to 8,000 clones listed, roughly 87% were seen once. Details on this clone: The antigen is not known.

Study outcomes and limitations: Repertoire plus T-cell density reportedly predicted Merkel cell carcinoma outcomes.

The sample was tumor tissue from Merkel cell carcinoma. This clonotype was obtained from a human donor with Merkel cell carcinoma.

The CDR3 DNA sequence: TGTGCCAGTAGTATGGAGGGGACCTATGGCTACACCTTC. Protein: CASSMEGTYGYTF. V gene TRBV19 combines with J gene TRBJ1-2; TRBD1 might be the D (5 bases). There are 13 residues in the CDR3. CDR1 and CDR2 from the germline V gene are LNHDA and SQIVND (reference sequence). V was cut by 3 bases and J by 4 bases, with 9 bases left in between.